These 18 T cell receptor beta chains share one sample of origin, sequenced in a study of beta chain features in type 1 diabetes. Isolated RNA was reverse transcribed in full, so expressed TCRB transcripts were sequenced. The method was immunoSEQ multiplex PCR; TCRdb's version includes in-frame clones alone and lacks a portion of them. The table lists roughly 170,000 clones, less than 15% of them singletons. Sequencing was performed on central memory CD4+ T cells from blood. These receptors all stem from a woman in her late teens or twenties in good health.

The sample holds many counts of this clone. The genes are TRBV5-1 and TRBJ1-2, with a tentative D call TRBD1 (5 bases). This CDR3 is built from 14 residues. Germline V lookup: CDR1 SGHRS, CDR2 YFSETQ. Trimming removed 0 bases from V and 8 bases from J, with 14 bases in between. DNA of the CDR3: TGCGCCAGCAGCTTGGGTGGGGGGTACGACGGCTACACCTTC. It translates to CASSLGGGYDGYTF.

This clone was seen only a few times. J is TRBJ2-3 and V is TRBV6-5; 8 bases are shared with TRBD2. J gave up 6 bases and V 0 bases, and 8 bases lay outside the gene matches. This CDR3 region has 16 residues. The germline CDR1 and CDR2 sequences are MNHEY and SVGAGI. The DNA for the CDR3 is TGTGCCAGCAGTTACTCCGGGACTAGATTATCGGATACGCAGTATTTT. It encodes CASSYSGTRLSDTQYF.

This chain joins TRBV7-9 and TRBJ2-3; D is ambiguous. The CDR3 length is 15 residues. Trimming left V 5 bases short and J 2 bases short, with 14 bases between. CDR1 is SEHNR, CDR2 FQNEAQ, per germline (reference sequence). CDR3 residues: CASSPDIGLTDTQYF. The CDR3 DNA is TGTGCCAGCAGCCCCGATATTGGGCTCACAGATACGCAGTATTTT.

This clone was observed a few times. V usage is TRBV9 and J usage is TRBJ2-3; 13 nucleotides agree with TRBD2. Unmatched junction bases numbered 8, after V lost 3 bases and J lost 4 bases. This CDR3 is 17 amino acids long. Germline V lookup: CDR1 SGDLS, CDR2 YYNGEE. The CDR3 nucleotides are TGTGCCAGCAGCGGACGGACTAGCGGGAGAGGGGCAGATACGCAGTATTTT. The encoded protein is CASSGRTSGRGADTQYF.

V usage is TRBV25-1 and J usage is TRBJ1-5; D is possibly TRBD1 (5 bases). The CDR3 runs 17 residues. V lost 11 bases and J 5 bases, leaving 28 bases between the germline ends. Germline lookup yields CDR1 MGHDK and CDR2 SYGVNS. CDR3 region: CAGGRVREVNIHQPQHF. CDR3 DNA: TGTGCCGGAGGGAGGGTCAGGGAGGTTAATATCCATCAGCCCCAGCATTTT.

The rearrangement links TRBV19 to TRBJ2-7; TRBD1 matches 8 bases. V gave up 5 bases and J gave up 4 bases; unmatched junction bases: 16. The CDR3 loop spans 17 amino acids. Germline CDR1 LNHDA, CDR2 SQIVND (reference sequence). The CDR3 here is CASSSPGQASRGYEQYF. In DNA, the CDR3 is TGTGCCAGTAGTTCGCCGGGACAGGCTTCACGGGGGTACGAGCAGTACTTC. Full variable domain (remainder filled in from reference TRBV19 and TRBJ2-7): DGGITQSPKYLFRKEGQNVTLSCEQNLNHDAMYWYRQDPGQGLRLIYYSQIVNDFQKGDIAEGYSVSREKKESFPLTVTSAQKNPTAFYLCASSSPGQASRGYEQYFGPGTRLTVT.

This clone was found a few times. The chain combines TRBV5-1 with TRBJ1-1, with D perhaps TRBD1 (5 bases). CDR1 and CDR2 (germline): SGHRS, YFSETQ. Trimming stripped 1 base from V and 5 bases from J, with 12 bases between. This CDR3 region has 14 residues. CDR3 DNA: TGCGCCAGCAGCTTGCAGGGCGAGCGTACTGAAGCTTTCTTT. It encodes CASSLQGERTEAFF.

The table lists this clone with a few counts. V usage is TRBV25-1 and J usage is TRBJ2-7; possible D gene TRBD1, 5 bases. Germline CDR1 is MGHDK and CDR2 is SYGVNS. V was pared by 0 bases and J by 2 bases, with 11 bases between. The CDR3 loop spans 15 amino acids. Here the CDR3 DNA reads TGTGCCAGCAGTGAATATACAGGATTACCCTACGAGCAGTACTTC. Translating gives CASSEYTGLPYEQYF.

This clone has more than one count but fewer than ten. The V gene is TRBV15, the J gene TRBJ1-2; TRBD1 matches at 7 bases. The CDR3 loop spans 14 amino acids. From germline, CDR1 is LNHNV and CDR2 YYDKDF (reference sequence). V dropped 6 bases and J dropped 8; count of bases not matched to a gene: 12. The CDR3 loop is CATRKQGLLEGYTF. Written as DNA, the CDR3 is TGTGCCACCAGGAAACAGGGGTTATTGGAGGGCTACACCTTC. Variable domain in full (rest from reference TRBV15 and TRBJ1-2): DAMVIQNPRYQVTQFGKPVTLSCSQTLNHNVMYWYQQKSSQAPKLLFHYYDKDFNNEADTPDNFQSRRPNTSFCFLDIRSPGLGDTAMYLCATRKQGLLEGYTFGSGTRLTVV.

The J gene is TRBJ1-1, the V gene TRBV27, with D maybe TRBD1 (6 bases). V gave up 2 bases and J gave up 12 bases, with 19 bases separating them. From germline, CDR1 is MNHEY and CDR2 SMNVEV (reference sequence). CDR3 length: 14 amino acids. Here the CDR3 reads CASSLRWTDKRPFF. The CDR3 region has the DNA TGTGCCAGCAGTTTACGGTGGACAGATAAGAGGCCTTTCTTT.

This clone has just a few counts. V is TRBV6-6 and J is TRBJ2-5; maybe TRBD2 (7 bases). The CDR3 extends over 16 amino acids. Trimming cost V 4 bases and J 3 bases, with 18 bases left between them. The germline V gene encodes CDR1 MNHNY and CDR2 SVGAGI (reference sequence). The CDR3 region has the DNA TGTGCCAGCAGTTCGGGGGGACACCGGGGGGAAGAGACCCAGTACTTC. It is translated as CASSSGGHRGEETQYF.

Only a few counts were recorded for this clone. This rearrangement joins TRBV29-1 to TRBJ1-3, with D unresolved. CDR1 and CDR2 from the germline V gene are SQVTM and ANQGSEA. The CDR3 runs to 13 residues. V dropped 6 bases and J dropped 3 bases, with 12 bases sitting between them. For the CDR3, the DNA is TGCAGCGTGGGCAACCCCGATGGAAACACCATATATTTT. This gives the protein CSVGNPDGNTIYF. The variable domain in full, completed from reference TRBV29-1 and TRBJ1-3, reads SAVISQKPSRDICQRGTSLTIQCQVDSQVTMMFWYRQQPGQSLTLIATANQGSEATYESGFVIDKFPISRPNLTFSTLTVSNMSPEDSSIYLCSVGNPDGNTIYFGEGSWLTVV.

This clone was counted only a few times. The rearrangement joins TRBV28 to TRBJ1-4, with 9 nucleotides matching TRBD1. The CDR3 extends over 16 amino acids. Germline CDR1 reads MDHEN; CDR2 reads SYDVKM. V lost 7 bases, J lost 10 bases, and 16 bases stayed unmatched. This CDR3 is CASNFAGTGSGGKLFF. The CDR3, as DNA: TGTGCCAGCAATTTCGCTGGGACAGGGTCGGGAGGAAAACTGTTTTTT.

This clone was detected only a few times. The chain links TRBV30 to TRBJ2-3, with 11 bases that match TRBD1. Germline assignment: CDR1 GTSNPN and CDR2 SVGIG (reference sequence). V lost 8 bases, J lost 2 bases, and 6 bases stayed unmatched. The CDR3 runs to 14 residues. In DNA form, the CDR3 reads TGTGCCGGAGGGGACAGGGGGAACACAGATACGCAGTATTTT. Its translation: CAGGDRGNTDTQYF.

In its sample, this clone was seen a few times. The chain uses TRBV25-1 and TRBJ2-4, with a weak D call TRBD1 (6 bases). CDR3 length: 16 amino acids. Germline loops: CDR1 MGHDK, CDR2 SYGVNS. Trimming removed 4 bases at V and 2 bases at J, with 15 bases between. CDR3 bases: TGTGCCAGCAGTGCCACAGGGATTGGGTCCAAAAACATTCAGTACTTC. This gives the protein CASSATGIGSKNIQYF.

The chain links TRBV9 to TRBJ2-7, with 8 bases identical to TRBD1. Germline CDR1 reads SGDLS; CDR2 reads YYNGEE. The junction had 9 bases not matched to a gene; V was cut back by 4 bases and J by 3 bases. There are 15 residues in the CDR3. The CDR3 nucleotides read TGTGCCAGCAGCCCGTTCCCGGGACAGGTCTACGAGCAGTACTTC. Translation gives CASSPFPGQVYEQYF. The whole variable domain, remainder taken from reference TRBV9 and TRBJ2-7, is DSGVTQTPKHLITATGQRVTLRCSPRSGDLSVYWYQQSLDQGLQFLIQYYNGEERAKGNILERFSAQQFPDLHSELNLSSLELGDSALYFCASSPFPGQVYEQYFGPGTRLTVT.

V is TRBV18 and J is TRBJ1-4; TRBD1 matches 9 bases. Germline loops: CDR1 KGHSH, CDR2 LQKENI. The CDR3 extends over 14 amino acids. Germline trimming cut 4 bases from V and 5 bases from J; bases unmatched to any gene: 2. The DNA of the CDR3 is TGTGCCAGCTCACACGGACAGGGGAATGAAAAACTGTTTTTT. Translated, it gives CASSHGQGNEKLFF.

This clone was picked up a small number of times. The gene calls are TRBV5-6 and TRBJ1-5; no definite D call. CDR3 length: 13 amino acids. V shed 0 bases and J shed 4 bases, with 5 bases lying between them. In germline, CDR1 is SGHDT, CDR2 YYEEEE. The CDR3 bases are TGTGCCAGCAGCTTGGACGGGAATCAGCCCCAGCATTTT. It codes for CASSLDGNQPQHF.